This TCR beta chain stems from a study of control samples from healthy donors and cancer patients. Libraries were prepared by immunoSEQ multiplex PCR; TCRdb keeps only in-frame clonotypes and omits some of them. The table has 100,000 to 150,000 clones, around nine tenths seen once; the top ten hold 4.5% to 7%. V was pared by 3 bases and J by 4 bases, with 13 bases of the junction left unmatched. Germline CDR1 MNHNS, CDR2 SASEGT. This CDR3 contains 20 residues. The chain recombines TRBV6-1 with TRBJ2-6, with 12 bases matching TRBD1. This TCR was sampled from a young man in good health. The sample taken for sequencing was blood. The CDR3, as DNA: TGTGCCAGCAGTGACCGACCCGGGACAGGGGGCCTACGAGGGGCCAACGTCCTGACTTTC. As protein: CASSDRPGTGGLRGANVLTF.